Listed below are T cell receptor beta chains from one sample, sequenced in a study of blood T cell repertoires in COVID-19. Data came from immunoSEQ multiplex PCR; TCRdb stores just in-frame clones and leaves some out. The data show 150,000 to 200,000 clones, with 84% seen just once and approximately 8% held by the top ten. Sequencing was carried out using PBMCs or T cells enriched from blood (not recorded which). The receptors shown here come from a woman in her forties or fifties who had recovered from COVID-19. Both conserved end residues are part of each CDR3. The D gene is left open where the match is weak. Clone size is given for some rows only: seen once, a few or many times, or a class if the clone is expanded.

j_call d_call cdr3_length clone_size v_call cdr3_aa cdr3_nt
TRBJ1-2 TRBD1 15 NA TRBV18 CASSPRQGEIYGYTF TGTGCCAGCTCACCACGACAGGGGGAGATCTATGGCTACACCTTC
TRBJ2-6 TRBD1 16 few TRBV19 CASSRDSSLGANVLTF TGTGCCAGTAGTAGGGACAGCTCTCTTGGGGCCAACGTCCTGACTTTC
TRBJ1-4 NA 13 NA TRBV29-1 CSVEGREGEKLFF TGCAGCGTTGAAGGCAGGGAGGGGGAAAAACTGTTTTTT
TRBJ1-5 NA 13 NA TRBV3-1/TRBV3-2 CASSQGSGQPQHF TGTGCCAGCAGCCAGGGTTCGGGTCAGCCCCAGCATTTT
TRBJ1-2 TRBD1 12 NA TRBV9 CASSSSGGNYTF TGTGCCAGCAGCTCCTCAGGGGGCAACTACACCTTC
TRBJ1-6 NA 18 once TRBV19 CASSAPRPGASYNSPLHF TGTGCCAGTAGTGCCCCACGACCAGGGGCCTCCTATAATTCACCCCTCCACTTT
TRBJ2-2 NA 16 NA TRBV7-8 CASSLPRRGDTGELFF TGTGCCAGCAGCCTACCTCGGAGGGGTGACACCGGGGAGCTGTTTTTT
TRBJ2-7 NA 15 NA TRBV24-1 CANKGGRGLPYEQYF TGTGCCAACAAGGGGGGGCGGGGACTACCCTACGAGCAGTACTTC
TRBJ1-2 NA 13 NA TRBV6-5 CASSYLGAYGYTF TGTGCCAGCAGTTACTTGGGGGCCTATGGCTACACCTTC
TRBJ2-5 NA 16 NA TRBV28 CASSFNIPVAQETQYF TGTGCCAGCAGTTTTAATATCCCCGTAGCCCAAGAGACCCAGTACTTC
TRBJ2-1 TRBD2 12 NA TRBV19 CASSGTRNEQFF TGTGCCAGTAGTGGGACTAGGAATGAGCAGTTCTTC
TRBJ1-1 NA 15 once TRBV19 CASSIEDRGNTEAFF TGTGCCAGTAGTATTGAGGATCGGGGGAACACTGAAGCTTTCTTT
TRBJ2-1 NA 13 once TRBV7-2 CASSRDSYNEQFF TGTGCCAGCAGTCGAGACTCCTACAATGAGCAGTTCTTC
TRBJ2-2 NA 17 NA TRBV18 CASSPFTGTPNTGELFF TGTGCCAGCTCACCATTTACCGGGACTCCGAACACCGGGGAGCTGTTTTTT
TRBJ2-1 NA 15 NA TRBV18 CASSAKQRNFDEQFF TGTGCCAGCTCAGCAAAACAGAGAAATTTTGATGAGCAGTTCTTC
TRBJ2-7 NA 14 once TRBV5-5 CASSQFQGFYEQYF TGTGCCAGCAGCCAATTTCAGGGGTTCTACGAGCAGTACTTC
TRBJ2-7 NA 13 NA TRBV5-1 CASSSGLQDEQYF TGCGCCAGCAGCTCGGGACTCCAGGACGAGCAGTACTTC
TRBJ1-2 TRBD1 14 few TRBV27 CASSLGGQGNGYTF TGTGCCAGCAGTTTAGGGGGACAGGGTAATGGCTACACCTTC
TRBJ2-2 TRBD1 16 NA TRBV10-3 CAIGQGSPKDTGELFF TGTGCCATTGGACAGGGCAGTCCCAAAGACACCGGGGAGCTGTTTTTT
TRBJ1-1 TRBD1 16 NA TRBV6-5 CASSYRGPFGDTEAFF TGTGCCAGCAGTTACAGGGGGCCCTTCGGGGACACTGAAGCTTTCTTT
TRBJ2-3 NA 13 few TRBV2 CASSPLVTDTQYF TGTGCCAGCAGTCCACTCGTCACAGATACGCAGTATTTT
TRBJ1-1 TRBD1 13 NA TRBV4-3 CASRVQGATEAFF TGCGCCAGCAGGGTACAGGGGGCGACTGAAGCTTTCTTT
TRBJ2-2 NA 15 NA TRBV18 CASSPRAEGSGELFF TGTGCCAGCTCACCTCGAGCGGAAGGGAGCGGGGAGCTGTTTTTT
TRBJ1-2 TRBD1 18 NA TRBV3-1/TRBV3-2 CASSQDRNRSPGQAGFTF TGTGCCAGCAGCCAAGATAGGAACCGCAGCCCCGGACAGGCGGGATTCACCTTC
TRBJ1-1 TRBD1 15 once TRBV19 CASSEPGQGLTEAFF TGTGCCAGTAGCGAACCGGGACAGGGCCTCACTGAAGCTTTCTTT
TRBJ2-1 NA 14 NA TRBV7-9 CASSLEAVYNEQFF TGTGCCAGCAGCTTGGAAGCGGTTTACAATGAGCAGTTCTTC
TRBJ1-6 NA 12 NA TRBV7-9 CASSYTGSTLHF TGTGCCAGCAGTTATACAGGGTCTACCCTCCACTTT
TRBJ2-7 TRBD2 14 NA TRBV7-9 CASSLTSGPYEQYF TGTGCCAGCAGCTTAACTAGCGGGCCCTACGAGCAGTACTTC
TRBJ2-7 TRBD1 14 NA TRBV6-5 CASSYGNPTGRQYF TGTGCCAGCAGTTACGGGAACCCGACAGGGAGGCAGTACTTC
TRBJ1-6 TRBD1 16 NA TRBV10-3 CATRYSGGIRNSPLHF TGTGCCACCCGATACTCAGGGGGAATTAGGAATTCACCCCTCCACTTT
TRBJ1-1 TRBD1 18 NA TRBV27 CASSFSASTTGGRYEAFF TGTGCCAGCAGTTTCTCAGCTTCTACCACAGGGGGTAGGTATGAAGCTTTCTTT
TRBJ2-5 TRBD1 15 NA TRBV3-1/TRBV3-2 CASSQATGGGETQYF TGTGCCAGCAGCCAGGCGACAGGGGGGGGAGAGACCCAGTACTTC
TRBJ1-2 NA 13 NA TRBV19 CASSITRTRGYTF TGTGCCAGTAGTATAACCCGGACAAGGGGCTACACCTTC
TRBJ1-5 NA 15 NA TRBV28 CASSRGSVGNQPQHF TGTGCCAGCAGTAGGGGTAGTGTGGGCAATCAGCCCCAGCATTTT
TRBJ2-1 NA 12 few TRBV4-1 CASSHHYNEQFF TGCGCCAGCAGCCACCACTACAATGAGCAGTTCTTC
TRBJ1-1 NA 14 NA TRBV5-6 CASSLASGNTEAFF TGTGCCAGCAGCTTGGCGTCCGGGAACACTGAAGCTTTCTTT
TRBJ2-2 TRBD2 17 NA TRBV4-3 CASSQDLAVANTGELFF TGCGCCAGCAGCCAAGATCTAGCGGTCGCGAACACCGGGGAGCTGTTTTTT
TRBJ2-7 TRBD2 15 NA TRBV28 CASSRLAFVSYEQYF TGTGCCAGCAGCAGACTAGCATTTGTCTCCTACGAGCAGTACTTC
TRBJ2-5 TRBD1 13 NA TRBV4-3 CASSLNRGGTQYF TGCGCCAGCAGCCTGAACAGGGGTGGGACCCAGTACTTC
TRBJ2-2 NA 13 NA TRBV24-1 CATSDPGAGELFF TGTGCCACCAGTGACCCGGGGGCCGGGGAGCTGTTTTTT
TRBJ2-1 TRBD2 14 NA TRBV6-5 CASTTSGGSNEQFF TGTGCCAGCACGACTAGCGGGGGTTCCAATGAGCAGTTCTTC
TRBJ2-7 TRBD2 14 NA TRBV6-2/TRBV6-3 CASSYHGLVIEQYF TGTGCCAGCAGTTACCACGGACTAGTCATCGAGCAGTACTTC
TRBJ1-1 NA 14 few TRBV5-4 CASKLGHLNTEAFF TGTGCCAGCAAATTGGGACACTTGAACACTGAAGCTTTCTTT
TRBJ2-7 NA 11 NA TRBV11-3 CASSPDSTQYF TGTGCCAGCAGCCCCGACAGTACTCAGTACTTC
TRBJ1-2 NA 11 once TRBV9 CASSAPGDTTF TGTGCCAGCAGCGCCCCTGGGGACACAACCTTC
TRBJ2-2 TRBD2 15 NA TRBV27 CASSLSSGSAGELFF TGTGCCAGCAGTTTATCCAGCGGGAGTGCCGGGGAGCTGTTTTTT
TRBJ1-2 TRBD1 15 NA TRBV19 CASSITGTGRYGYTF TGTGCCAGTAGTATTACAGGGACAGGGCGCTATGGCTACACCTTC
TRBJ1-6 TRBD1 14 NA TRBV9 CASSVEGTVSPLHF TGTGCCAGCAGCGTAGAGGGGACAGTTTCACCCCTCCACTTT
TRBJ2-2 TRBD2 18 NA TRBV2 CASSLAGLAGVNTGELFF TGTGCCAGCAGTCTCGCGGGACTAGCGGGAGTGAACACCGGGGAGCTGTTTTTT
TRBJ2-3 NA 11 NA TRBV28 CASTRTGAQYF TGTGCCAGCACTAGGACGGGGGCGCAGTATTTT
TRBJ2-7 NA 15 NA TRBV19 CASSIVQGNFGEQYF TGTGCCAGTAGTATAGTTCAGGGTAACTTCGGCGAGCAGTACTTC
TRBJ1-3 NA 13 NA TRBV19 CASSIAVGNTIYF TGTGCCAGTAGTATTGCGGTTGGAAACACCATATATTTT